What follows are 20 T cell receptor beta chains derived from one specimen sequenced in a study of blood T cell repertoires in COVID-19. Measured with immunoSEQ multiplex PCR; TCRdb has only the in-frame clones, and not every one. Altogether about 200,000 clones are present, roughly 85% being singletons, with the ten largest covering roughly 2.5%. Source material: peripheral blood. These receptors came from a woman between 40 and 55 years old with active or convalescent COVID-19.

The chain carries TRBV29-1 and TRBJ2-1; 9 bases match TRBD1. The CDR3 runs to 13 residues. V dropped 5 bases and J dropped 7; count of bases not matched to a gene: 6. In germline, CDR1 is SQVTM, CDR2 ANQGSEA. DNA for the CDR3: TGCAGCGTTACCGGGACAGGGTGGAATGAGCAGTTCTTC. It codes for CSVTGTGWNEQFF.

The chain couples TRBV6-4 to TRBJ2-7; D is possibly TRBD2 (6 bases). V lost 0 bases to trimming and J lost 5 bases, with 8 bases between them. CDR3 length: 13 amino acids. Germline CDR1 and CDR2: MRHNA and SNTAGT. CDR3 region: CASSDSRGNEQYF. The CDR3, as DNA: TGTGCCAGCAGTGACTCGCGCGGGAACGAGCAGTACTTC.

V gene TRBV6-5 combines with J gene TRBJ2-5; D call uncertain. Trimming removed 6 bases at V and 5 bases at J, with 7 bases between. This CDR3 is 11 amino acids long. The germline V gene has CDR1 MNHEY and CDR2 SVGAGI. In DNA, the CDR3 is TGTGCCAGCAGCTCCAGGGAGACCCAGTACTTC. It codes for CASSSRETQYF.

This chain links TRBV3-1 (or the pseudogene TRBV3-2) with TRBJ1-1; no definite D call. The germline gives CDR1 LGHDT, CDR2 YNNKEL (reference sequence). The CDR3 spans 17 residues. V was cut by 3 bases and J by 2 bases, with 19 bases left in between. The DNA of the CDR3 is TGTGCCAGCAGCCATGCACACCGGGTCCACTATAACACTGAAGCTTTCTTT. Protein product: CASSHAHRVHYNTEAFF.

This chain connects TRBV12-3 or TRBV12-4 to TRBJ1-3; D unresolved. The CDR3 contains 12 residues. The V and J ends lost 3 bases and 3 bases respectively, with 3 bases between them. This chain's CDR3 is CASSFLGNTIYF. As DNA, the CDR3 is TGTGCCAGCAGTTTCCTTGGAAACACCATATATTTT.

The chain carries TRBV19 and TRBJ1-3; D uncertain. Germline loops: CDR1 LNHDA, CDR2 SQIVND (reference sequence). CDR3 length: 13 residues. The V and J ends lost 10 bases and 3 bases respectively, with 13 bases between them. Here the CDR3 reads CAISAGNGNTIYF. CDR3 bases: TGTGCCATTAGCGCGGGGAATGGAAACACCATATATTTT.

The chain has TRBV24-1 and TRBJ2-1, with a possible D match to TRBD2 (6 bases). V lost 4 bases and J lost 8, with 17 bases in between. The length of the CDR3 is 15 residues. Germline assignment: CDR1 KGHDR and CDR2 SFDVKD. CDR3 in DNA: TGTGCCACCAGTGACCCGGTTCGGCGGAGGGATGAGCAGTTCTTC. Protein: CATSDPVRRRDEQFF.

The genes are TRBV4-3 and TRBJ2-1; TRBD2 agrees at 13 bases. V was pared by 4 bases and J by 8 bases, with 11 bases of the junction left unmatched. Germline lookup yields CDR1 LGHNA and CDR2 YSLEER. This CDR3 is built from 17 residues. The CDR3 sequence is CASSRLILAGGPDEQFF. In nucleotides, the CDR3 is TGCGCCAGCAGCCGATTAATACTAGCGGGGGGGCCTGATGAGCAGTTCTTC.

The chain links TRBV28 to TRBJ2-4; 9 nucleotides align to TRBD1. The ends lost 5 bases at V and 5 bases at J; junction bases unmatched: 4. CDR1 and CDR2 (germline): MDHEN, SYDVKM. The CDR3 is 14 residues long. Here the CDR3 DNA reads TGTGCCAGCAGTCCGGGGGACAGGGAAAACATTCAGTACTTC. As protein: CASSPGDRENIQYF.

V gene TRBV4-1 combines with J gene TRBJ1-2; TRBD1 aligns across 10 bases. J was trimmed by 3 bases and V by 5 bases; bases with no gene match: 15. The CDR3 spans 18 residues. Germline lookup yields CDR1 MGHRA and CDR2 YSYEKL. This chain's CDR3 is CASSRDRGQTARDYGYTF. The CDR3 DNA reads TGCGCCAGCAGCAGGGACAGGGGCCAAACCGCACGTGACTATGGCTACACCTTC.

The chain combines TRBV2 with TRBJ1-5; a possible D gene is TRBD1 (6 bases). Trimming removed 7 bases at V and 3 bases at J, with 16 bases between. CDR3 length: 15 amino acids. CDR1 is SNHLY and CDR2 is FYNNEI in the germline V gene. The CDR3 spells CASTSKGDANQPQHF. CDR3 DNA sequence: TGTGCCAGCACCTCAAAGGGGGATGCCAATCAGCCCCAGCATTTT.

The genes are TRBV10-3 and TRBJ2-7; 8 nucleotides match TRBD1. The length of the CDR3 is 15 residues. CDR1 is ENHRY and CDR2 is SYGVKD in the germline V gene. The V and J ends lost 3 bases and 3 bases, in that order; junction bases with no gene match: 7. The CDR3 region is CAISENRGWLYEQYF. DNA for the CDR3: TGTGCCATCAGTGAAAACAGGGGGTGGCTCTACGAGCAGTACTTC.

This clone is classed as medium-sized (0.01 to 0.1%). The chain links TRBV12-3 or TRBV12-4 to TRBJ1-2, with 9 positions matching TRBD1. The ends lost 5 bases at V and 8 bases at J; junction bases unmatched: 3. This CDR3 has 12 amino acids. CDR3 in amino acids: CASSPGTGGYTF. CDR3 DNA: TGTGCCAGCAGTCCCGGGACAGGGGGCTACACCTTC.

The chain joins TRBV19 to TRBJ2-1, with TRBD1 as a possible D gene (6 bases). V was shortened by 4 bases and J by 0 bases, with 16 bases between the two germline ends. The germline V gene has CDR1 LNHDA and CDR2 SQIVND (reference sequence). The CDR3 is 17 amino acids. DNA of the CDR3: TGTGCCAGTAGTAGCCAACCAGGGGCTGGCTCCTACAATGAGCAGTTCTTC. Translating gives CASSSQPGAGSYNEQFF.

This sequence joins TRBV5-5 and TRBJ1-6, with D possibly TRBD1 on 5 matching bases. The V and J ends lost 1 base and 10 bases respectively, with 12 bases between them. This CDR3 region has 14 residues. The germline CDR1 and CDR2 sequences are SGHKS and YYEKEE (reference sequence). CDR3 bases: TGTGCCAGCAGCTTGCCGGGGGTTCGATCACCCCTCCACTTT. Translation: CASSLPGVRSPLHF.

This chain connects TRBV7-2 to TRBJ2-7, with TRBD2 matching 14 bases. Germline CDR1 and CDR2: SGHTA and FQGNSA. After removal of 5 bases from V and 5 bases from J, the junction contained 8 bases not matched to a gene. The CDR3 length is 16 residues. CDR3 region: CASSPGTSGGRHEQYF. The DNA of the CDR3 is TGTGCCAGCAGCCCTGGGACTAGCGGGGGACGACACGAGCAGTACTTC.

The V gene is TRBV19, the J gene TRBJ1-6; D perhaps matches TRBD1 (6 bases). CDR3 length equals 18 residues. Germline values: CDR1 LNHDA, CDR2 SQIVND (reference sequence). With 6 bases removed from V and 9 bases from J, the gap between germline ends came to 27 bases. CDR3 residues: CASSPLGGRSGVGSPLHF. The CDR3 coding sequence is TGTGCCAGTAGCCCCCTCGGGGGGCGATCGGGGGTTGGTTCACCCCTCCACTTT.

The chain couples TRBV29-1 to TRBJ1-1; D is perhaps TRBD1 (5 bases). Germline V CDR1 and CDR2: SQVTM, ANQGSEA. CDR3 length: 12 residues. V lost 6 bases and J lost 5, with 13 bases in between. CDR3 DNA sequence: TGCAGCGTGACGGGGGGAGGGACTGAAGCTTTCTTT. Its protein is CSVTGGGTEAFF.

The chain joins TRBV10-3 to TRBJ2-1; maybe TRBD1 (6 bases). The CDR3 extends over 20 amino acids. Trimming removed 6 bases from V and 7 bases from J, with 34 bases in between. Germline V CDR1 and CDR2: ENHRY, SYGVKD. The CDR3 bases are TGTGCCATCAGCGATGAGAAACGGGATAAAACAGGGATCTTCAGGAATGAGCAGTTCTTC. Translating it yields CAISDEKRDKTGIFRNEQFF.

This clone was picked up one time. The rearrangement uses TRBV7-9 and TRBJ2-3; D is possibly TRBD1 (5 bases). Trimming shortened V by 1 base and J by 7 bases, and 12 bases separated the two germline ends. Germline-derived CDR1 and CDR2 are SEHNR and FQNEAQ (reference sequence). The CDR3 is made up of 14 amino acids. The CDR3 DNA reads as TGTGCCAGCAGCTTAGAAGGGGCCGCGTATACGCAGTATTTT. This sequence encodes CASSLEGAAYTQYF.